This passage covers 26 T cell receptor beta chains from one sample sequenced in a study of shared clonotypes between healthy human individuals. TCRdb's table, derived via immunoSEQ multiplex PCR, lists solely in-frame clones and lacks some. The data show around 200,000 clones, just under 95% seen once. Sequencing used naive CD4+ T cells sorted from blood. The subset here: CD45RA+ positively selected. The source is a woman in her 30s in good health.

This chain uses TRBV28 with TRBJ2-5, with TRBD2 as a possible D gene (6 bases). Matching the DNA end better, TRBJ2-7 makes the J call doubtful. The CDR3 extends over 14 amino acids. The germline CDR1 and CDR2 sequences are MDHEN and SYDVKM. The chain's CDR3 is CASVRDADSYEQYF. The DNA for the CDR3 is TGTGCCTCAGTGCGGGACGCCGACTCCTACGAGCAGTACTTC.

In DNA form, the CDR3 reads TGTGCCAGCAGCTTGGGACAGCCTTTGAACACTGAAGCTTTCTTT. Translating it yields CASSLGQPLNTEAFF. This sequence joins TRBV7-9 and TRBJ1-1, with 7 positions matching TRBD1. CDR3 length: 15 residues. V shed 3 bases and J 0 bases; nucleotides not matched to a gene: 4. Germline CDR1 SEHNR, CDR2 FQNEAQ (reference sequence).

In the case of this clone: The junction departs from germline at one end; a sequencing error may be responsible. The chain is built from TRBV19 and TRBJ1-4; TRBD1 is a possible D gene (5 bases). This CDR3 has 16 amino acids. In germline, CDR1 is LNHDA, CDR2 SQIVND (reference sequence). CDR3: CASSLDSLNNNEKLFF. The CDR3 DNA follows: TGTGCCAGTAGTTTAGACAGCCTCAATAATAATGAAAAACTGTTTTTT.

The rearrangement uses TRBV7-2 and TRBJ1-1; D uncertain. V lost 5 bases, J lost 3 bases, and 16 bases lay in between. The CDR3 has 15 amino acids. Germline V CDR1 and CDR2: SGHTA, FQGNSA. CDR3 sequence (DNA): TGTGCCAGCAGCAAAACACCGGGGTTAGACACTGAAGCTTTCTTT. Residues: CASSKTPGLDTEAFF.

The V call is TRBV2, the J call TRBJ1-3; TRBD1 might be the D (5 bases). The CDR3 spans 16 residues. From germline, CDR1 is SNHLY and CDR2 FYNNEI. The V and J ends lost 3 bases and 0 bases respectively, with 12 bases between them. The CDR3 loop is CASSDQGIGSGNTIYF. The CDR3 DNA reads TGTGCCAGCAGTGACCAGGGTATCGGCTCTGGAAACACCATATATTTT.

CDR3 bases: TGTGCCAGCAGTTTAGACCGCTATGGCTACACCTTC. Translating gives CASSLDRYGYTF. The chain has TRBV28 and TRBJ1-2, with D unresolved. The CDR3 has 12 residues. V gave up 2 bases and J gave up 4 bases, with 5 bases separating them. Germline V gene lookup returns CDR1 MDHEN and CDR2 SYDVKM.

This rearrangement joins TRBV7-5 to TRBJ2-7; the table's D call, TRBD1, was not checked against the DNA. TRBV7-5 is termed a pseudogene. The CDR3 extends over 13 amino acids. The DNA of the CDR3 is TGTGCCAGCAGCCGACAGGGCTCCTACGAGCAGTACTTC. Translated: CASSRQGSYEQYF.

This chain connects TRBV28 to TRBJ2-7, with D possibly matching TRBD2 (6 bases). Germline V CDR1 and CDR2: MDHEN, SYDVKM. Between the trimmed V and J ends, which lost 7 bases and 4 bases, there was a span of 11 bases. The CDR3 is 12 residues long. The CDR3 here is CASKGGQYEQYF. CDR3 in DNA: TGTGCCAGCAAGGGAGGACAATACGAGCAGTACTTC.

The J gene is TRBJ1-1, the V gene TRBV13, with D possibly matching TRBD1 (5 bases). Trimming shortened V by 5 bases and J by 1 base, and 8 bases separated the two germline ends. This CDR3 has 13 amino acids. Germline values: CDR1 PRHDT, CDR2 FYEKMQ (reference sequence). The CDR3 loop is CASSLTGNTEAFF. The CDR3 DNA reads TGTGCCAGCAGCCTAACAGGGAACACTGAAGCTTTCTTT.

The chain joins TRBV9 to TRBJ2-1; the D call may be TRBD1 or TRBD2 (5 bases each). The germline V and J ends were trimmed by 0 bases and 0 bases, with 13 bases remaining between them. There are 17 residues in the CDR3. In germline, CDR1 is SGDLS, CDR2 YYNGEE. The CDR3 region has the DNA TGTGCCAGCAGCGTAGCGGGGCGGCCTAGCTCCTACAATGAGCAGTTCTTC. Its translation: CASSVAGRPSSYNEQFF.

This rearrangement joins TRBV7-2 to TRBJ2-7; D may correspond to TRBD1 or TRBD2 (6 bases each). The germline gives CDR1 SGHTA, CDR2 FQGNSA. This CDR3 comprises 15 residues. Trimming shortened V by 4 bases and J by 3 bases, and 16 bases separated the two germline ends. The CDR3 coding sequence is TGTGCCAGCAGCTCCCGAGGGGGGCTAGTCTACGAGCAGTACTTC. It encodes CASSSRGGLVYEQYF.

The rearrangement links TRBV6-5 to TRBJ2-7; tentatively, D is TRBD1 (6 bases). This CDR3 comprises 14 residues. Germline V gene data show CDR1 as MNHEY and CDR2 as SVGAGI. V was cut by 7 bases and J by 1 base, with 14 bases left in between. The CDR3 DNA reads TGTGCCAGCAAAAATGATCAGGGGTCCTACGAGCAGTACTTC. Encoded protein: CASKNDQGSYEQYF.

The rearrangement joins TRBV6-5 to TRBJ2-3; D might be TRBD1 or TRBD2, each matching 5 bases. V shed 6 bases and J shed 8 bases, with 12 bases lying between them. Germline assignment: CDR1 MNHEY and CDR2 SVGAGI. This CDR3 is 12 amino acids long. The CDR3 is CASSSGAGTQYF. CDR3 DNA: TGTGCCAGCAGCTCCGGGGCGGGTACGCAGTATTTT.

This chain connects TRBV5-1 to TRBJ2-6; D is possibly TRBD1 (6 bases). V was pared by 0 bases and J by 0 bases, with 10 bases between. The germline V gene has CDR1 SGHRS and CDR2 YFSETQ. The CDR3 has 17 amino acids. CDR3 nucleotides: TGCGCCAGCAGCTTGGGGCAGGGGAGCTCTGGGGCCAACGTCCTGACTTTC. It specifies CASSLGQGSSGANVLTF.

The chain employs TRBV29-1 and TRBJ2-1; 11 nucleotides align to TRBD1. There are 12 residues in the CDR3. CDR1 and CDR2 (germline): SQVTM, ANQGSEA. With V trimmed by 6 bases and J by 7 bases, 2 bases remained unmatched. CDR3 nucleotide sequence: TGCAGCGTCGGGACAGGGGGAAATGAGCAGTTCTTC. Its protein is CSVGTGGNEQFF.

This rearrangement joins TRBV6-5 to TRBJ2-7; D unresolved. The germline V gene encodes CDR1 MNHEY and CDR2 SVGAGI. The CDR3 has 15 residues. V was shortened by 0 bases and J by 2 bases, with 11 bases between the two germline ends. CDR3 sequence (DNA): TGTGCCAGCAGTTACTCGTTTGGGCAGACCTACGAGCAGTACTTC. This codes for CASSYSFGQTYEQYF.

The genes are TRBV30 and TRBJ2-3; a weak D match, TRBD2 (5 bases). The CDR3 has 13 residues. CDR1 GTSNPN and CDR2 SVGIG come from the germline V gene (reference sequence). The V and J ends lost 1 base and 4 bases respectively, with 9 bases between them. This chain's CDR3 is CAWSGGNSDTQYF. The CDR3 coding sequence is TGTGCCTGGAGTGGAGGGAATTCAGATACGCAGTATTTT.

The chain joins TRBV4-1 to TRBJ2-7; D might be TRBD1 (6 bases). Germline CDR1 reads MGHRA; CDR2 reads YSYEKL. V was cut by 1 base and J by 5 bases, with 15 bases left in between. The CDR3 runs 15 residues. Here the CDR3 reads CASSQGRQGSDEQYF. In DNA, the CDR3 is TGCGCCAGCAGCCAAGGAAGGCAGGGGTCTGACGAGCAGTACTTC.

The rearrangement uses TRBV28 and TRBJ2-7, with D uncertain. The V end was cut by 4 bases, the J end by 3 bases, with 19 bases between. Germline V gene lookup returns CDR1 MDHEN and CDR2 SYDVKM. The CDR3 has 16 amino acids. This CDR3 is CASSYPSAARLYEQYF. The CDR3 DNA reads TGTGCCAGCAGTTACCCCTCGGCGGCAAGGCTCTACGAGCAGTACTTC.

J is TRBJ2-5 and V is TRBV6-1, with TRBD1 matching 12 bases. This CDR3 is 18 amino acids long. The V gene end was trimmed by 3 bases and the J gene end by 4 bases; junction bases not matched to a gene: 12. CDR1 MNHNS and CDR2 SASEGT come from the germline V gene. DNA for the CDR3: TGTGCCAGCAGTGAGTCCCTTGCTGGGACAGGGGGCGGAGAGACCCAGTACTTC. Its translation is CASSESLAGTGGGETQYF.

V and J are TRBV11-2 and TRBJ2-7; TRBD1 matches 10 bases. From germline, CDR1 is SGHAT and CDR2 FQNNGV. The length of the CDR3 is 17 residues. V shed 4 bases and J 4 bases; nucleotides not matched to a gene: 13. CDR3 in DNA: TGTGCCAGCAGCTCCCCGCGCCGGGACAGGGGTAAATACGAGCAGTACTTC. This encodes CASSSPRRDRGKYEQYF.

This sequence joins TRBV6-5 and TRBJ1-2, with TRBD1 matching 8 bases. Germline CDR1 and CDR2: MNHEY and SVGAGI. Unmatched junction bases numbered 3, after V lost 0 bases and J lost 3 bases. This CDR3 has 15 amino acids. CDR3 nucleotide sequence: TGTGCCAGCAGTTACTCCCGACAGGGGTACTATGGCTACACCTTC. It translates to CASSYSRQGYYGYTF.

The chain has TRBV5-4 and TRBJ1-1; 8 bases fit TRBD1. J lost 4 bases, V lost 3 bases, and 2 bases had no gene match. In germline, CDR1 is SGHNT, CDR2 YYREEE (reference sequence). The CDR3 is made up of 13 amino acids. The CDR3 coding sequence is TGTGCCAGCAGCTCAGGGGGCGGCACTGAAGCTTTCTTT. Protein: CASSSGGGTEAFF.

The chain couples TRBV28 to TRBJ2-7; D not resolved. Germline CDR1 is MDHEN and CDR2 is SYDVKM. CDR3 length: 12 amino acids. V lost 3 bases to trimming and J lost 6 bases, with 9 bases between them. As DNA, the CDR3 is TGTGCCAGCAGTTTTCTTCTTACCGAGCAGTACTTC. It codes for CASSFLLTEQYF.

The CDR3 DNA is TGTGCCAGCAGTTGGCAATTCAACACTGAAGCTTTCTTT. Residues: CASSWQFNTEAFF. The chain uses TRBV27 and TRBJ1-1; no firm D call. Germline CDR1 MNHEY, CDR2 SMNVEV (reference sequence). Trimming took 4 bases from V and 2 from J, leaving 8 bases between them. This CDR3 region has 13 residues.

The chain joins TRBV5-1 to TRBJ2-5; D gene unclear. Trimming pared 3 bases from V and 7 bases from J, leaving 10 bases between. Germline loops: CDR1 SGHRS, CDR2 YFSETQ. CDR3 length: 12 amino acids. Here the CDR3 reads CASSSDPGTQYF. The CDR3 DNA reads TGCGCCAGCAGCTCCGATCCGGGGACCCAGTACTTC.